The 23 T cell receptor beta chains given below trace back to one sample, sequenced in a study of T cells in Graves' hyperthyroidism and ophthalmopathy. Regions amplified from RNA transcripts were the TCR beta CDR3 regions. Researchers ran a first-round RT-PCR on the TCR CDR3 using the HTBI primer set. TCRdb reprocessed the multiplex PCR reads with MiXCR, giving one entry per CDR3 protein. Of hundreds of thousands of distinct CDR3 sequences in the sample, 38% were seen once. Sequenced input: blood. These receptor sequences come from a man younger than 35 with Graves' hyperthyroidism.

J is TRBJ1-1 and V is TRBV20-1; 8 nucleotides match TRBD1. There are 12 residues in the CDR3. Per the germline V gene, CDR1 is DFQATT and CDR2 is SNEGSKA (reference sequence). The V gene end was trimmed by 3 bases and the J gene end by 6 bases; junction bases not matched to a gene: 3. CDR3 coding DNA: TGCAGTGCTAGGGACAGGGTCGCTGAAGCTTTCTTT. Translating gives CSARDRVAEAFF.

About this clonotype itself: A single base separates this from a much larger clone, so it may be a read error. The chain links TRBV2 to TRBJ2-7; TRBD1 aligns across 8 bases. Looked up from germline, CDR1 is SNHLY and CDR2 is FYNNEI. The CDR3 contains 14 residues. The trim removed 6 bases at V and 5 bases at J, leaving 9 bases unmatched. The CDR3 sequence: CASSVEPGGDEQYF. Written as DNA, the CDR3 is TGTGCCAGCAGCGTAGAGCCAGGGGGCGACGAGCAGTACTTC.

This sequence joins TRBV6-1 and TRBJ1-5, with a tentative D call TRBD1 (5 bases). The V end was cut by 1 base, the J end by 6 bases, with 13 bases between. Germline values: CDR1 MNHNS, CDR2 SASEGT. CDR3 length: 15 residues. In nucleotides, the CDR3 is TGTGCCAGCAGTGAAGGGTCGGGGGATCGTCAGCCCCAGCATTTT. Residues: CASSEGSGDRQPQHF.

As regards this clonotype: Relative to the germline gene, one junction end is altered; a read error may explain this. The gene calls are TRBV7-2 and TRBJ1-3; a possible D gene is TRBD1 (5 bases). The germline gives CDR1 SGHTA, CDR2 FQGNSA. This CDR3 contains 15 residues. The DNA of the CDR3 is TGCGCCAGCAGCCCTGGACGGGGCTTCGGAAACACCATATATTTT. The encoded protein is CASSPGRGFGNTIYF. Filled out from reference TRBV7-2 and TRBJ1-3, the complete variable domain reads GAGVSQSPSNKVTEKGKDVELRCDPISGHTALYWYRQSLGQGLEFLIYFQGNSAPDKSGLPSDRFSAERTGGSVSTLTIQRTQQEDSAVYLCASSPGRGFGNTIYFGEGSWLTVV.

This chain connects TRBV20-1 to TRBJ1-5; D unclear. CDR1 and CDR2 (germline): DFQATT, SNEGSKA (reference sequence). The CDR3 sequence is 14 residues long. V lost 6 bases and J 0 bases, leaving 12 bases between the germline ends. CDR3 loop: CSAKTDYSNQPQHF. Written as DNA, the CDR3 is TGCAGTGCAAAGACCGACTATAGCAATCAGCCCCAGCATTTT.

This clonotype was counted only a few times. The CDR3 here is CASSAPRQARIATNEKLFF. CDR3 sequence (DNA): TGTGCCAGCAGCGCCCCCCGACAGGCTCGAATTGCAACTAATGAAAAACTGTTTTTT. The gene calls are TRBV2 and TRBJ1-4, with D possibly TRBD1 on 6 matching bases. With 6 bases removed from V and 0 bases from J, the gap between germline ends came to 23 bases. CDR1 is SNHLY and CDR2 is FYNNEI in the germline V gene. The CDR3 is made up of 19 amino acids. Full variable domain (remainder filled in from reference TRBV2 and TRBJ1-4): EPEVTQTPSHQVTQMGQEVILRCVPISNHLYFYWYRQILGQKVEFLVSFYNNEISEKSEIFDDQFSVERPDGSNFTLKIRSTKLEDSAMYFCASSAPRQARIATNEKLFFGSGTQLSVL.

This rearrangement joins TRBV14 to TRBJ2-7; TRBD1 matches 8 bases. The V segment lost 6 bases and the J segment 7 bases; nucleotides outside the gene matches: 8. The CDR3 loop spans 13 amino acids. Germline lookup yields CDR1 SGHDN and CDR2 FVKESK. The CDR3 loop is CASSRQGRGEQYF. The CDR3 bases are TGTGCCAGCAGTCGACAGGGGCGAGGGGAGCAGTACTTC.

The chain is built from TRBV6-6 and TRBJ1-4; D call uncertain. CDR1 is MNHNY and CDR2 is SVGAGI in the germline V gene (reference sequence). The CDR3 has 14 amino acids. The V end lost 6 bases, the J end lost 0 bases, and 8 bases lay between the germline ends. CDR3: CASSHEATNEKLFF. In nucleotides, the CDR3 is TGTGCCAGCAGCCATGAAGCAACTAATGAAAAACTGTTTTTT.

V and J are TRBV20-1 and TRBJ2-5; D uncertain. CDR1 is DFQATT and CDR2 is SNEGSKA in the germline V gene (reference sequence). Trimming stripped 7 bases from V and 4 bases from J, with 16 bases between. The CDR3 loop spans 13 amino acids. The chain's CDR3 is CSVHKPALETQYF. CDR3 nucleotides: TGCAGTGTTCACAAACCAGCACTAGAGACCCAGTACTTC.

V is TRBV6-5 and J is TRBJ2-2; possible D gene TRBD1, 6 bases. Germline CDR1 and CDR2: MNHEY and SVGAGI. The V and J ends lost 2 bases and 7 bases respectively, with 11 bases between them. CDR3 length: 14 residues. The CDR3 sequence is CASSYLQGFGELFF. Written as DNA, the CDR3 is TGTGCCAGCAGTTACCTCCAGGGGTTCGGGGAGCTGTTTTTT.

The chain uses TRBV20-1 and TRBJ1-5; 7 bases line up with TRBD1. The junction had 5 bases not matched to a gene; V was cut back by 5 bases and J by 4 bases. The CDR3 has 13 amino acids. Germline CDR1 is DFQATT and CDR2 is SNEGSKA (reference sequence). The CDR3 bases are TGCAGTGCTGGACAGGACACAAATCAGCCCCAGCATTTT. This sequence encodes CSAGQDTNQPQHF.

V is TRBV7-9 and J is TRBJ1-1; the D gene is possibly TRBD1 (5 bases). V was pared by 8 bases and J by 1 base, with 11 bases between. This CDR3 has 13 amino acids. Germline CDR1 is SEHNR and CDR2 is FQNEAQ (reference sequence). This chain's CDR3 is CASEGTGNTEAFF. The CDR3 DNA is TGTGCCAGCGAGGGGACGGGGAACACTGAAGCTTTCTTT.

This clonotype has ten or more counts. This rearrangement joins TRBV5-1 to TRBJ1-3, with D possibly TRBD1 on 6 matching bases. The CDR3 extends over 15 amino acids. The germline CDR1 and CDR2 sequences are SGHRS and YFSETQ. V was clipped by 5 bases and J by 0 bases, with 12 bases between them. The CDR3: CASSSGQSSGNTIYF. CDR3 bases: TGCGCCAGCAGTTCCGGACAGAGCTCTGGAAACACCATATATTTT.

The chain couples TRBV14 to TRBJ2-5, with TRBD2 matching 8 bases. The CDR3 has 16 amino acids. Germline CDR1 and CDR2: SGHDN and FVKESK. Trimming removed 1 base from V and 5 bases from J; junction bases left unmatched: 9. The DNA of the CDR3 is TGTGCCAGCAGCCAAGGGACTAGCATTTCGCAGGAGACCCAGTACTTC. Its protein is CASSQGTSISQETQYF.

The genes are TRBV5-6 and TRBJ1-2, with D possibly matching TRBD1 (6 bases). The germline V gene has CDR1 SGHDT and CDR2 YYEEEE. V gave up 7 bases and J gave up 6 bases, with 13 bases separating them. The CDR3 sequence is 12 residues long. The CDR3 nucleotides are TGTGCCAGCTTTGGACAGAGCCATGGCTACACCTTC. It codes for CASFGQSHGYTF.

In this sample, this clonotype turned up once. The chain has TRBV7-2 and TRBJ1-3; D is unclear. V gave up 8 bases and J gave up 0 bases, with 20 bases separating them. CDR1 is SGHTA and CDR2 is FQGNSA in the germline V gene. CDR3 length equals 17 residues. Written as DNA, the CDR3 is TGTGCCAGCTCACCACCGGGCAGCTACTTCTCTGGAAACACCATATATTTT. This encodes CASSPPGSYFSGNTIYF.

V and J are TRBV7-2 and TRBJ2-1; 7 bases line up with TRBD2. The CDR3 has 13 residues. CDR1 and CDR2 (germline): SGHTA, FQGNSA. Unmatched junction bases numbered 3, after V lost 7 bases and J lost 3 bases. The CDR3 region has the DNA TGTGCCAGCAAGCGGGACCGCTACAATGAGCAGTTCTTC. This translates into CASKRDRYNEQFF.

This chain links TRBV7-2 with TRBJ2-5; D is perhaps TRBD1 or TRBD2 (6 bases each). V was trimmed by 6 bases and J by 5 bases, leaving 16 bases between them. CDR3 size: 14 residues. Germline-derived CDR1 and CDR2 are SGHTA and FQGNSA. The CDR3 is CASRGAGGYETQYF. The CDR3 DNA reads TGTGCCAGCAGGGGGGCCGGGGGATATGAGACCCAGTACTTC.

The table lists this clonotype with many counts. This rearrangement joins TRBV4-3 to TRBJ2-6, with D possibly being TRBD2 (5 bases). V was pared by 3 bases and J by 4 bases, with 13 bases between. There are 16 residues in the CDR3. Germline CDR1 LGHNA, CDR2 YSLEER. CDR3 DNA sequence: TGCGCCAGCAGCCAGGACTCTAGTTCCGGGGCCAACGTCCTGACTTTC. Protein sequence: CASSQDSSSGANVLTF.

Note on this clonotype: One end of the junction varies from germline; a read error may be responsible. The chain recombines TRBV10-3 with TRBJ1-5; 7 bases agree with TRBD1. The V gene's germline CDR1 is ENHRY and CDR2 SYGVKD. The length of the CDR3 is 15 residues. This CDR3 is CASSQTGVFTQPQHF. In nucleotides, the CDR3 is TGTGCCAGCAGTCAAACAGGGGTGTTTACTCAGCCCCAGCATTTT.

The chain combines TRBV5-1 with TRBJ2-7; 7 bases agree with TRBD1. CDR1 SGHRS and CDR2 YFSETQ come from the germline V gene. The V segment lost 1 base and the J segment 3 bases; nucleotides outside the gene matches: 7. This CDR3 is built from 15 residues. This CDR3 is CASSLQQGTLYEQYF. CDR3 nucleotide sequence: TGCGCCAGCAGCTTGCAACAGGGGACCCTCTACGAGCAGTACTTC.

This clonotype turned up a few times. The chain recombines TRBV20-1 with TRBJ2-7; perhaps TRBD2 as D (6 bases). The CDR3 covers 15 residues. Between the trimmed V and J ends, which lost 0 bases and 9 bases, there was a span of 21 bases. CDR1 is DFQATT and CDR2 is SNEGSKA in the germline V gene (reference sequence). CDR3 coding DNA: TGCAGTGCTAGAGATCGAGCGGAAGTTCCTAGCGCGCAGTACTTC. This encodes CSARDRAEVPSAQYF.

The chain links TRBV2 to TRBJ2-2; D uncertain. The V end was cut by 1 base, the J end by 2 bases, with 14 bases between. CDR1 is SNHLY, CDR2 FYNNEI, per germline. CDR3 length equals 17 residues. The CDR3 reads CASSEVDGFKNTGELFF. The CDR3 DNA reads TGTGCCAGCAGTGAAGTTGATGGGTTTAAAAACACCGGGGAGCTGTTTTTT. The variable domain in full, with the rest retrieved from reference TRBV2 and TRBJ2-2, is EPEVTQTPSHQVTQMGQEVILRCVPISNHLYFYWYRQILGQKVEFLVSFYNNEISEKSEIFDDQFSVERPDGSNFTLKIRSTKLEDSAMYFCASSEVDGFKNTGELFFGEGSRLTVL.